This note documents a single TCR beta chain sequence. These data come from a study of CD8 T cells in Susac syndrome. About 0.5 to 1 ug RNA was reverse transcribed with random hexamers. Each CDR3 protein gets one entry after TCRdb re-called the immunoSEQ multiplex PCR reads with MiXCR. The data hold fewer than 300,000 distinct CDR3 sequences, with 70% to 90% observed a single time. This CDR3 is built from 15 residues. V was cut by 3 bases and J by 3 bases, with 13 bases left in between. Germline CDR1 reads MGHDK; CDR2 reads SYGVNS. The chain couples TRBV25-1 to TRBJ2-3, with D tentatively TRBD2 (6 bases). Sequencing was carried out using CD8+ T cells from PBMCs. This receptor was obtained from a human donor with multiple sclerosis. CDR3 region: CASSDGGSGTDTQYF. The CDR3 coding sequence is TGTGCCAGCAGTGATGGGGGGAGTGGGACAGATACGCAGTATTTT.